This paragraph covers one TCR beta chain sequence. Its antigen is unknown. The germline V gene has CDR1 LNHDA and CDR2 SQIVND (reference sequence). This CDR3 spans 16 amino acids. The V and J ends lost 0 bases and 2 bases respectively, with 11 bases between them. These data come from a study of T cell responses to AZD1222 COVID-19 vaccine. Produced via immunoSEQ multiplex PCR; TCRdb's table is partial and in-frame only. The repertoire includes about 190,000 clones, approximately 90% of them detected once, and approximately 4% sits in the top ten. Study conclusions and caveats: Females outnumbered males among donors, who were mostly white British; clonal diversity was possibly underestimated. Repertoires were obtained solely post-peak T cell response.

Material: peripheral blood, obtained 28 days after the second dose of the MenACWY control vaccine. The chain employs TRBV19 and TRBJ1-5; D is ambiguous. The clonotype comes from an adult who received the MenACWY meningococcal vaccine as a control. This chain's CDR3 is CASSIETSVRNQPQHF. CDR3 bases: TGTGCCAGTAGTATAGAGACCTCGGTCCGCAATCAGCCCCAGCATTTT.